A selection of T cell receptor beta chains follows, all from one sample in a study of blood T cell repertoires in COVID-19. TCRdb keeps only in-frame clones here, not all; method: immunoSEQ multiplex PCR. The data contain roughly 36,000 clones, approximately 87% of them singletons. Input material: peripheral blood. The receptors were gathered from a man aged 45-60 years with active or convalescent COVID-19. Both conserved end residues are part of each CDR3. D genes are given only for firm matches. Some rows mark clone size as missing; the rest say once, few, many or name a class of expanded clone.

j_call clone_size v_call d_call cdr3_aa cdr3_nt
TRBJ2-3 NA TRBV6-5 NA CASSYLGADTQYF TGTGCCAGCAGTTACCTAGGCGCAGATACGCAGTATTTT
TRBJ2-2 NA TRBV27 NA CASNGDTGELFF TGTGCCAGCAACGGGGACACCGGGGAGCTGTTTTTT
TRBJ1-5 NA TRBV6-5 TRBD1 CASSSTGGRIQPQHF TGTGCCAGCAGTTCGACAGGGGGAAGAATTCAGCCCCAGCATTTT
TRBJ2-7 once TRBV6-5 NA CASSYQQGGAYEQYF TGTGCCAGCAGTTACCAGCAAGGGGGAGCCTACGAGCAGTACTTC
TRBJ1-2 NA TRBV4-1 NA CASSQDPLLGLYGYTF TGCGCCAGCAGCCAAGATCCGCTTCTTGGGCTCTATGGCTACACCTTC
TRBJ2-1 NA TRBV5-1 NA CASSLAWGSYNEQFF TGCGCCAGCAGCCTAGCGTGGGGGTCCTACAATGAGCAGTTCTTC
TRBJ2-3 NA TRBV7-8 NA CASSPDRGMLREGRTDTQYF TGTGCCAGCAGCCCGGACAGGGGAATGTTGCGGGAGGGCCGCACAGATACGCAGTATTTT
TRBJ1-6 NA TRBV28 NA CASRMNSPLHF TGTGCCAGCAGGATGAACTCTCCCCTCCACTTT
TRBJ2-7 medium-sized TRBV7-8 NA CASEYPPADEQYF TGTGCCAGCGAGTATCCCCCTGCGGACGAGCAGTACTTC
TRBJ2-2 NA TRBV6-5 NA CASSRTGGDTGELFF TGTGCCAGCAGTCGGACAGGCGGGGACACCGGGGAGCTGTTTTTT
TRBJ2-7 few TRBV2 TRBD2 CASKYEGTSGYEQYF TGTGCCAGCAAGTATGAAGGGACTAGCGGCTACGAGCAGTACTTC
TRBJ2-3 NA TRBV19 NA CASSVAGRGADTQYF TGTGCCAGTAGTGTCGCGGGACGTGGGGCAGATACGCAGTATTTT
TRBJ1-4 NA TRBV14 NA CASSQDRNKVELFF TGTGCCAGCAGCCAAGACAGGAATAAAGTGGAACTGTTTTTT
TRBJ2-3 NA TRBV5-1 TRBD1 CASSLGEQGATDTQYF TGCGCCAGCAGCTTGGGAGAACAGGGGGCCACAGATACGCAGTATTTT
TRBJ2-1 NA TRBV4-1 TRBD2 CASSQVDLGLAGYNEQFF TGCGCCAGCAGCCAAGTAGATTTGGGACTAGCGGGCTACAATGAGCAGTTCTTC
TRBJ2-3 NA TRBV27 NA CASSLSYRYSDTQYF TGTGCCAGCAGTTTATCGTACAGGTACTCAGATACGCAGTATTTT
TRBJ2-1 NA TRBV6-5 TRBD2 CASGPGTRRYNEQFF TGTGCCAGCGGGCCCGGGACTAGACGGTACAATGAGCAGTTCTTC
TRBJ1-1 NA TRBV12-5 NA CASGLQNTEAFF TGTGCTAGTGGTTTACAGAACACTGAAGCTTTCTTT
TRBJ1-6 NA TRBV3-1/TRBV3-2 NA CASSQVSENSPLHF TGTGCCAGCAGCCAAGTTTCCGAGAATTCACCCCTCCACTTT
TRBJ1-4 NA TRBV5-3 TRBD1 CARKDRGVEKLFF TGTGCCAGAAAGGACAGGGGGGTAGAAAAACTGTTTTTT
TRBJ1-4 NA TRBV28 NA CASSLGTGGGKLFF TGTGCCAGCAGTCTCGGGACGGGGGGAGGGAAACTGTTTTTT
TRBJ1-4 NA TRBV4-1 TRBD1 CASSQEGTESKLFF TGCGCCAGCAGCCAAGAAGGGACAGAATCAAAACTGTTTTTT
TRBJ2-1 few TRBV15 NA CATSRRLDNEQFF TGTGCCACCAGCAGACGACTTGACAATGAGCAGTTCTTC
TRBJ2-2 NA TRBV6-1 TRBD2 CASSGRGLAGTGELFF TGTGCCAGCAGTGGCCGAGGACTAGCGGGGACCGGGGAGCTGTTTTTT
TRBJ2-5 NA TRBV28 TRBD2 CASSGLAGAQETQYF TGTGCCAGCAGTGGTTTAGCGGGGGCCCAAGAGACCCAGTACTTC
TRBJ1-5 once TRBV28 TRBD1 CASSTVTQGAQPQHF TGTGCCAGCAGTACCGTAACACAGGGGGCTCAGCCCCAGCATTTT
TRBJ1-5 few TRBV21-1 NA CASSKGRLSRPQHF TGTGCCAGCAGCAAAGGGAGACTCAGTCGGCCCCAGCATTTT
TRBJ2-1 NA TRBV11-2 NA CASSTTGGDEQFF TGTGCCAGCAGCACAACAGGGGGGGATGAGCAGTTCTTC
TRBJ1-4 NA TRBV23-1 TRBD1 CASTFLRDRVCLNEKLFF TGCGCCAGCACTTTCCTCCGGGACAGGGTTTGCCTTAATGAAAAACTGTTTTTT
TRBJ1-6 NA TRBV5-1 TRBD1 CASSFDRDSPLHF TGCGCCAGCAGCTTTGACAGGGATTCACCCCTCCACTTT
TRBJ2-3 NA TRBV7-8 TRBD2 CASSLLSGGASSTDTQYF TGTGCCAGCAGCTTACTTAGCGGGGGGGCCTCTAGCACAGATACGCAGTATTTT
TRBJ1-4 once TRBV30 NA CAWSRGRGGEKLFF TGTGCCTGGAGTCGGGGGAGGGGAGGTGAAAAACTGTTTTTT
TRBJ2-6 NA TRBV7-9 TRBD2 CASSPTGGFSGANVLTF TGTGCCAGCAGCCCCACGGGGGGGTTCTCTGGGGCCAACGTCCTGACTTTC
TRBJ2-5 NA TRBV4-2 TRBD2 CASSPLAGGPDETQYF TGTGCCAGCAGCCCGTTAGCGGGAGGGCCGGACGAGACCCAGTACTTC
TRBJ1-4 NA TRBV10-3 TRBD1 CAISESDRADEKLFF TGTGCCATCAGTGAGTCGGACAGGGCCGATGAAAAACTGTTTTTT
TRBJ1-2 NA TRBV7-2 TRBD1 CASSLAGQGAGGYTF TGTGCCAGCAGCTTAGCAGGACAGGGTGCAGGGGGCTACACCTTC
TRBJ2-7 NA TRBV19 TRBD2 CASSIGLAGYEQYF TGTGCCAGTAGTATTGGACTAGCGGGCTACGAGCAGTACTTC
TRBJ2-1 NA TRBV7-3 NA CASSLAGPYNEQFF TGTGCCAGCAGCTTAGCGGGACCCTACAATGAGCAGTTCTTC
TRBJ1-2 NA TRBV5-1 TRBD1 CASSFDRGGNGYTF TGCGCCAGCAGCTTTGACAGGGGCGGAAATGGCTACACCTTC
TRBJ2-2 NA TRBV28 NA CASSFLVVALPGELFF TGTGCCAGCAGTTTTCTGGTAGTTGCCCTTCCCGGGGAGCTGTTTTTT
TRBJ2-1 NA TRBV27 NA CASSSQGSPAREQFF TGTGCCAGCAGTTCCCAGGGGTCTCCGGCACGCGAGCAGTTCTTC
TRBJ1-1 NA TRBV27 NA CASSFFSRRSEAFF TGTGCCAGCAGTTTCTTTTCGCGTCGGTCTGAAGCTTTCTTT
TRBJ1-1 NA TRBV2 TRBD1 CASRKTGANTEAFF TGTGCCAGCAGAAAAACAGGGGCGAACACTGAAGCTTTCTTT
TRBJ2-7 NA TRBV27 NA CASTHRASGYEQYF TGTGCCTCTACGCATCGCGCTTCCGGCTACGAGCAGTACTTC
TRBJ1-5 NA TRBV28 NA CASSLWDSSNQPQHF TGTGCCAGCAGTTTATGGGACAGTAGCAATCAGCCCCAGCATTTT
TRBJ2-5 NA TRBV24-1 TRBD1 CATSKGQGAHQETQYF TGTGCCACCAGTAAAGGGCAGGGGGCCCACCAAGAGACCCAGTACTTC
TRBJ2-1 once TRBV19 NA CASSIGTTQVYYNEQFF TGTGCCAGTAGTATAGGGACTACCCAAGTCTACTACAATGAGCAGTTCTTC
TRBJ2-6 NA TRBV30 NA CAWSQGWGANVLTF TGTGCCTGGAGCCAGGGGTGGGGGGCCAACGTCCTGACTTTC
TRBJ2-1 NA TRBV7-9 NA CASSLDYARGEQFF TGTGCCAGCAGCTTAGATTACGCTAGGGGTGAGCAGTTCTTC
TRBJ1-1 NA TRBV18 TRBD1 CASSPGQGSAFF TGTGCCAGCTCACCGGGACAGGGCTCAGCTTTCTTT
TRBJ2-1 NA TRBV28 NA CASSLLYNSYNEQFF TGTGCCAGCAGTTTATTGTACAACTCCTACAATGAGCAGTTCTTC
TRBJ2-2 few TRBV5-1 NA CASSWDKPNTGELFF TGCGCCAGCAGCTGGGACAAACCGAACACCGGGGAGCTGTTTTTT
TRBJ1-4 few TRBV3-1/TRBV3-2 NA CASSPTPSPNEKLFF TGTGCCAGCAGCCCCACCCCGAGTCCTAATGAAAAACTGTTTTTT
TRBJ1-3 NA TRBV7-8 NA CASSPGTTSGNTIYF TGTGCCAGCAGCCCGGGGACAACTTCTGGAAACACCATATATTTT
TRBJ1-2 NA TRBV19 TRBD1 CASSSYRDSRFGYTF TGTGCCAGTAGTTCCTACCGGGACAGCAGATTCGGCTACACCTTC
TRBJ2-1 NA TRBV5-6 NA CASNIGGGSYNEQFF TGTGCCAGCAACATAGGTGGGGGGTCCTACAATGAGCAGTTCTTC
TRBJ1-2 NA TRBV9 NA CASSPPQGGVGYTF TGTGCCAGCAGCCCCCCGCAGGGCGGAGTCGGCTACACCTTC
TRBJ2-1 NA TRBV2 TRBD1 CASSETGRYNEQFF TGTGCCAGCAGTGAGACAGGGAGATACAATGAGCAGTTCTTC
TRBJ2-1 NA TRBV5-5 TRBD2 CASSLRDYNNEQFF TGTGCCAGCAGCCTCCGGGACTATAACAATGAGCAGTTCTTC
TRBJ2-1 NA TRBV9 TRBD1 CASNRRQGGNEQFF TGTGCCAGCAACCGTAGACAGGGGGGTAATGAGCAGTTCTTC